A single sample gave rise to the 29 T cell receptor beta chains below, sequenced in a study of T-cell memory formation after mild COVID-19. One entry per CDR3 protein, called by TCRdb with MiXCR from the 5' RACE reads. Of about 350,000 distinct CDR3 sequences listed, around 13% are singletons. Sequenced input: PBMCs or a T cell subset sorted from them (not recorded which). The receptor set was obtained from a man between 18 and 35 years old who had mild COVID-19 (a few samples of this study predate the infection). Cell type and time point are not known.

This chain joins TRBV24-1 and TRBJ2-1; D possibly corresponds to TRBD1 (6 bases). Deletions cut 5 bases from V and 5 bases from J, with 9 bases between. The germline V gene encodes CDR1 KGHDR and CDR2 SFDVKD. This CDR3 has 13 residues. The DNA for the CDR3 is TGTGCCACCAGTGGACAGGCTGACAATGAGCAGTTCTTC. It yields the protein CATSGQADNEQFF.

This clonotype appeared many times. The CDR3 reads CASSQSIGSPGGYQETQYF. The CDR3 coding sequence is TGCGCCAGCAGCCAATCAATAGGAAGTCCCGGGGGCTACCAAGAGACCCAGTACTTC. This chain uses TRBV4-1 with TRBJ2-5; D tentatively reads TRBD1 or TRBD2 (6 bases each). In germline, CDR1 is MGHRA, CDR2 YSYEKL. The CDR3 spans 19 residues. V gave up 2 bases and J gave up 0 bases, with 22 bases separating them.

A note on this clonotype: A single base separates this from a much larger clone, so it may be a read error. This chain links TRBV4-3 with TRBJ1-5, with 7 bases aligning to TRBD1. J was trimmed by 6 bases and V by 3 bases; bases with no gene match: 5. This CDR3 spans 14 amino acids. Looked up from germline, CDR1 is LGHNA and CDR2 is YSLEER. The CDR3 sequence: CASSHRQGGQPQHF. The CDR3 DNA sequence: TGCGCCAGCAGCCACCGACAGGGTGGTCAGCCCCAGCATTTT.

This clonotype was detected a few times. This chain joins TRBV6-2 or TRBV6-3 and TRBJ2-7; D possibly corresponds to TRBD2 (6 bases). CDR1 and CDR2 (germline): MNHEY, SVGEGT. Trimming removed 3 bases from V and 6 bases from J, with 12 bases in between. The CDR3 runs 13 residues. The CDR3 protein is CASSYLDGGEQYF. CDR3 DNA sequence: TGTGCCAGCAGTTATTTGGACGGGGGCGAGCAGTACTTC.

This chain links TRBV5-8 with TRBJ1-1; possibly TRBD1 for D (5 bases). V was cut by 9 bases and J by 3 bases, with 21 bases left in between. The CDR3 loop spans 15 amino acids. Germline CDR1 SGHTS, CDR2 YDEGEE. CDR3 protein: CANNRRGFGDTEAFF. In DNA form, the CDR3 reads TGTGCCAACAATAGAAGGGGTTTTGGGGACACTGAAGCTTTCTTT.

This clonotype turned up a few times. CDR3 sequence reads: CASSLQGMGSPLHF. CDR3 coding DNA: TGTGCCAGCAGTTTACAGGGGATGGGATCACCCCTCCACTTT. The chain combines TRBV28 with TRBJ1-6; perhaps TRBD1 as D (6 bases). V was cut by 2 bases and J by 10 bases, with 12 bases left in between. Germline V lookup: CDR1 MDHEN, CDR2 SYDVKM. The CDR3 is 14 residues long.

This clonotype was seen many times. The CDR3 DNA sequence: TGTGCCAGCAGCTTAGCCTGGACAGATTTATGGGACACTGAAGCTTTCTTT. It codes for CASSLAWTDLWDTEAFF. The chain has TRBV13 and TRBJ1-1; possibly TRBD1 for D (6 bases). V lost 1 base to trimming and J lost 3 bases, with 18 bases between them. The germline CDR1 and CDR2 sequences are PRHDT and FYEKMQ (reference sequence). The CDR3 is 17 residues long. The variable domain in full, completed from reference TRBV13 and TRBJ1-1, reads AAGVIQSPRHLIKEKRETATLKCYPIPRHDTVYWYQQGPGQDPQFLISFYEKMQSDKGSIPDRFSAQQFSDYHSELNMSSLELGDSALYFCASSLAWTDLWDTEAFFGQGTRLTVV.

CDR3 bases: TGCAGTGCTGGTAAAAGGGACTATGGCTACACCTTC. It codes for CSAGKRDYGYTF. The chain combines TRBV20-1 with TRBJ1-2, with no clear D. CDR1 and CDR2 from the germline V gene are DFQATT and SNEGSKA (reference sequence). CDR3 length: 12 residues. Trimming removed 5 bases from V and 3 bases from J, with 10 bases in between.

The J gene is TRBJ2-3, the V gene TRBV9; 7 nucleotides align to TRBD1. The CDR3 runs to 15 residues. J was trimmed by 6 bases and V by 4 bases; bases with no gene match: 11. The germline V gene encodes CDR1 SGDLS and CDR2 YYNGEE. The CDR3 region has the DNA TGTGCCAGCAGCATAGGGGGCCTCGACGGGGATACGCAGTATTTT. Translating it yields CASSIGGLDGDTQYF.

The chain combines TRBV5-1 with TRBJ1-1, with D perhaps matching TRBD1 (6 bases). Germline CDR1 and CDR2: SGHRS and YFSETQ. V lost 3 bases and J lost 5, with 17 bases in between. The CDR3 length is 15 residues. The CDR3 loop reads CASSSVGGLGTEAFF. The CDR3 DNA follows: TGCGCCAGCAGCTCGGTCGGGGGGCTCGGGACTGAAGCTTTCTTT.

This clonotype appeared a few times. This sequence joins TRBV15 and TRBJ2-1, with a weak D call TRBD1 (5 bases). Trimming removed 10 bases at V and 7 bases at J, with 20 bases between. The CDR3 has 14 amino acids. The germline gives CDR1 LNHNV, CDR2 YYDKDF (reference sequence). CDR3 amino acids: CASKESTVENEQFF. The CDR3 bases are TGTGCCAGCAAGGAGTCGACAGTCGAGAATGAGCAGTTCTTC.

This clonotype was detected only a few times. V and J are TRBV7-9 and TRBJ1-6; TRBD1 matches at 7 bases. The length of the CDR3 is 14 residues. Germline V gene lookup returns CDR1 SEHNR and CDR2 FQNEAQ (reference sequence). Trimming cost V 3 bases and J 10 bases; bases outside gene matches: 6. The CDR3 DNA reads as TGTGCCAGCAGCTTCACAGGGGTAGGATCACCCCTCCACTTT. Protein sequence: CASSFTGVGSPLHF.

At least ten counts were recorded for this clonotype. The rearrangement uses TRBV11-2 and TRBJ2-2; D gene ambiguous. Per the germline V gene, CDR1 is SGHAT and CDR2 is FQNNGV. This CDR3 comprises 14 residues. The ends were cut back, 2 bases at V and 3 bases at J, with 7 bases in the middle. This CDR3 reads CASSLSRHTGELFF. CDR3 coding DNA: TGTGCCAGCAGCTTATCCAGGCACACCGGGGAGCTGTTTTTT.

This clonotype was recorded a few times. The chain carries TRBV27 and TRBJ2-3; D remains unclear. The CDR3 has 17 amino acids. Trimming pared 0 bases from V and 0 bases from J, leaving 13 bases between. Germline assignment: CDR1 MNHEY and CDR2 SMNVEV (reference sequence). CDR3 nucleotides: TGTGCCAGCAGTTTATCGTGCTGCGGAGCGAGCACAGATACGCAGTATTTT. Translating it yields CASSLSCCGASTDTQYF.

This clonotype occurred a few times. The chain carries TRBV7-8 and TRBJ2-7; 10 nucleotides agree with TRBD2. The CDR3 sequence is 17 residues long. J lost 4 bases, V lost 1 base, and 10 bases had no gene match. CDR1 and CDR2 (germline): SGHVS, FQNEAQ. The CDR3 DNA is TGTGCCAGCAGCTTAGTTTGGAACCCTAGCGGGGGTTACGAGCAGTACGTC. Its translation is CASSLVWNPSGGYEQYV.

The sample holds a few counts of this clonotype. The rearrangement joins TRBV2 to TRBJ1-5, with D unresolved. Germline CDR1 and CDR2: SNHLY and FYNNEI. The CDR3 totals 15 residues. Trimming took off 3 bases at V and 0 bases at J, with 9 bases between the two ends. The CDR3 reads CASSERGGSNQPQHF. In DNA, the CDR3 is TGTGCCAGCAGTGAGCGGGGTGGTAGCAATCAGCCCCAGCATTTT.

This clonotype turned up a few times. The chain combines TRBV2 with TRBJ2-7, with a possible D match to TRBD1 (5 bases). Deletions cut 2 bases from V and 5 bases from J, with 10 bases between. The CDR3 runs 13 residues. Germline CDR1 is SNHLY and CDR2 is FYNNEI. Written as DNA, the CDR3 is TGTGCCAGCAGTGAACAGGGTCTGGACGAGCAGTACTTC. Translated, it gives CASSEQGLDEQYF.

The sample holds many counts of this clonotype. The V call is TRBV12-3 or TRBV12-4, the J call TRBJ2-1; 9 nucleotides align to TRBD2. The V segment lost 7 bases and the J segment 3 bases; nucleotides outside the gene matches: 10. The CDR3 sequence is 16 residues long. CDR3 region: CASTRLPRGGYNEQFF. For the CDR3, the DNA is TGTGCCAGCACCAGACTCCCGCGGGGGGGCTACAATGAGCAGTTCTTC.

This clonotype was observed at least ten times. CDR3 bases: TGTGCCAGCAGCGTAGCTGAGGGGGGAAAGGAGGTGGGGGAGCAGTTCTTC. Encoded protein: CASSVAEGGKEVGEQFF. The chain links TRBV9 to TRBJ2-1; perhaps D is TRBD1 or TRBD2 (6 bases each). This CDR3 spans 17 amino acids. V lost 0 bases to trimming and J lost 10 bases, with 23 bases between them. Germline loops: CDR1 SGDLS, CDR2 YYNGEE.

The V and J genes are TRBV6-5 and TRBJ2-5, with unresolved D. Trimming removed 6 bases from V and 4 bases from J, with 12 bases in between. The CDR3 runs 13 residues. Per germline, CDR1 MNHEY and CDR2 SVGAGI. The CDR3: CASSFTSAETQYF. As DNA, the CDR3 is TGTGCCAGCAGCTTTACCAGCGCAGAGACCCAGTACTTC.

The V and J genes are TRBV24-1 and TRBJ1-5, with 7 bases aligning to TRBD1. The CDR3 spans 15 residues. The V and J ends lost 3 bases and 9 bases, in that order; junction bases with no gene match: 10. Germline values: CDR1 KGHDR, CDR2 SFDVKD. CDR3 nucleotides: TGTGCCACCAGTGATCCTACAGGGGCCCCAGGGCCCCAGCATTTT. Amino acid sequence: CATSDPTGAPGPQHF.

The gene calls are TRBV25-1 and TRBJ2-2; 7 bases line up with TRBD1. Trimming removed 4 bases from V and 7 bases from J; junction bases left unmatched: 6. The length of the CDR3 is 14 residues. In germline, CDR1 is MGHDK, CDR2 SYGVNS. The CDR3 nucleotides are TGTGCCAGCAGTGTTACAGGGGCGGGCGGGGAGCTGTTTTTT. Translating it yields CASSVTGAGGELFF.

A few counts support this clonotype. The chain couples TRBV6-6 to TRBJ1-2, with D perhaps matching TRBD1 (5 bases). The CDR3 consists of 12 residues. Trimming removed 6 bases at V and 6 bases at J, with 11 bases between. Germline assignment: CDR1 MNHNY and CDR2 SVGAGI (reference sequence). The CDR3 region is CASSREGNGYTF. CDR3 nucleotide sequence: TGTGCCAGCAGCCGAGAGGGGAATGGCTACACCTTC.

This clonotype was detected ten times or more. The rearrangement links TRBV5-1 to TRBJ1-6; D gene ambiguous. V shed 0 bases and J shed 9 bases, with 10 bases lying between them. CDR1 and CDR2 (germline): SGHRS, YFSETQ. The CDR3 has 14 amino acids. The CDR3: CASSLVGSPSPLHF. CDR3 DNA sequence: TGCGCCAGCAGCTTGGTTGGGTCTCCTTCACCCCTCCACTTT.

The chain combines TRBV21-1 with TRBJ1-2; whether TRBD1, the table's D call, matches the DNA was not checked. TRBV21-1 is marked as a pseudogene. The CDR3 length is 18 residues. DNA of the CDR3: TGTGCCAGCAGCAAAGGAGCCGGCAGGGGGGACCCTTACTATGGCTACACCTTC. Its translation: CASSKGAGRGDPYYGYTF.

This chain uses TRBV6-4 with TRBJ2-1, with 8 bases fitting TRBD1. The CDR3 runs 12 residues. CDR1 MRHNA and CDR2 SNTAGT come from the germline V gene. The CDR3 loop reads CGPGTGHNEQFF. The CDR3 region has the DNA TGTGGACCCGGGACAGGACACAATGAGCAGTTCTTC.

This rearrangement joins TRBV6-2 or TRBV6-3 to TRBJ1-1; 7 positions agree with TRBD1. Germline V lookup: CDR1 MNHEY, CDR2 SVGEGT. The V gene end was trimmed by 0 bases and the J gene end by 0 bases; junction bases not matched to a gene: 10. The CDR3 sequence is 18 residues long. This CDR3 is CASSYSSRGVRMNTEAFF. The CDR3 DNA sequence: TGTGCCAGCAGTTACTCTTCCAGGGGGGTTCGAATGAACACTGAAGCTTTCTTT.

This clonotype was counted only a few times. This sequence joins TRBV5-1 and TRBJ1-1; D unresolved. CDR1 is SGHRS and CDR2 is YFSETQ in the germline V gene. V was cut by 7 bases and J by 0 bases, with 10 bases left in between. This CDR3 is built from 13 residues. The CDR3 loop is CASGAGMNTEAFF. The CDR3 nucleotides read TGCGCCAGCGGCGCGGGGATGAACACTGAAGCTTTCTTT.

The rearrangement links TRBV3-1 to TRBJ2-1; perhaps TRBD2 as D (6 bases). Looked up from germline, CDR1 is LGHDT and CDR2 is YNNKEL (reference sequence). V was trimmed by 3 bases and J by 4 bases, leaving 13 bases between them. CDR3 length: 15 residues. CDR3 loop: CASSQGGEGYNEQFF. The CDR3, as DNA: TGTGCCAGCAGCCAGGGGGGAGAAGGGTACAATGAGCAGTTCTTC.